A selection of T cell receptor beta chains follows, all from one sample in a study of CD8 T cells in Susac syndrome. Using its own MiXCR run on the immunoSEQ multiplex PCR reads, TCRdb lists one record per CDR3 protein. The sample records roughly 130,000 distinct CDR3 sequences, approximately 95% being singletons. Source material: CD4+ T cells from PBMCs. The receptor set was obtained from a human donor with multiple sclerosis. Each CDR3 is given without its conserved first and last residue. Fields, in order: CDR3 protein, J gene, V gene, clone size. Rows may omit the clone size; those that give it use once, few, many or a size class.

CDR3aa: ASTTGWAEAF; j_gene: TRBJ1-1; v_gene: TRBV12-3/TRBV12-4; abundance: .
CDR3aa: ASSHLTSASYEQY; j_gene: TRBJ2-7; v_gene: TRBV4-1; abundance: .
CDR3aa: SANRDRVTNTEAF; j_gene: TRBJ1-1; v_gene: TRBV20-1; abundance: once
CDR3aa: SAPRLAGGLDTQY; j_gene: TRBJ2-3; v_gene: TRBV20-1; abundance: .
CDR3aa: ASSQVQAPNSPLH; j_gene: TRBJ1-6; v_gene: TRBV4-3; abundance: .
CDR3aa: AWSPRMNTEAF; j_gene: TRBJ1-1; v_gene: TRBV30; abundance: .
CDR3aa: ATSRPPGRQGANYEQY; j_gene: TRBJ2-7; v_gene: TRBV15; abundance: .
CDR3aa: ASSSVAGGRQF; j_gene: TRBJ2-1; v_gene: TRBV7-9; abundance: .
CDR3aa: ASSAGLEQPQH; j_gene: TRBJ1-5; v_gene: TRBV6-1; abundance: .
CDR3aa: ASSRAGRKQETQY; j_gene: TRBJ2-5; v_gene: TRBV5-4; abundance: .
CDR3aa: SARDSGTSSYEQY; j_gene: TRBJ2-7; v_gene: TRBV20-1; abundance: .
CDR3aa: ASSSRAYQETQY; j_gene: TRBJ2-5; v_gene: TRBV27; abundance: .
CDR3aa: ASSQDRLDRADGYT; j_gene: TRBJ1-2; v_gene: TRBV4-1; abundance: .
CDR3aa: SARDFRAGTSSSEQY; j_gene: TRBJ2-7; v_gene: TRBV20-1; abundance: once
CDR3aa: SARDPGLAGQNEQF; j_gene: TRBJ2-1; v_gene: TRBV20-1; abundance: .
CDR3aa: ASSLLARTGGNTDTQY; j_gene: TRBJ2-3; v_gene: TRBV7-2; abundance: .
CDR3aa: ASSSGGSRGGEQF; j_gene: TRBJ2-1; v_gene: TRBV5-1; abundance: .
CDR3aa: ASSVGLRAFNEKLF; j_gene: TRBJ1-4; v_gene: TRBV9; abundance: .
CDR3aa: SVRWGTGGNEQF; j_gene: TRBJ2-1; v_gene: TRBV29-1; abundance: .
CDR3aa: SARVQSLGSPLH; j_gene: TRBJ1-6; v_gene: TRBV20-1; abundance: .
CDR3aa: ASSKTGAASGANVLT; j_gene: TRBJ2-6; v_gene: TRBV5-1; abundance: .
CDR3aa: ASSVGALPSGNTIY; j_gene: TRBJ1-3; v_gene: TRBV9; abundance: .
CDR3aa: ASRRTGGTGELF; j_gene: TRBJ2-2; v_gene: TRBV4-3; abundance: .
CDR3aa: ASSLAIGTGYT; j_gene: TRBJ1-2; v_gene: TRBV11-2; abundance: once
CDR3aa: ATSRTASYEQY; j_gene: TRBJ2-7; v_gene: TRBV15; abundance: .
CDR3aa: ASTRGNTEAF; j_gene: TRBJ1-1; v_gene: TRBV9; abundance: .
CDR3aa: ASIKTPSYEQY; j_gene: TRBJ2-7; v_gene: TRBV6-2/TRBV6-3; abundance: .
CDR3aa: AWRGDSEAF; j_gene: TRBJ1-1; v_gene: TRBV30; abundance: .
CDR3aa: ASSPSSSGRYNEQF; j_gene: TRBJ2-1; v_gene: TRBV28; abundance: .
CDR3aa: SARVSVGNGELF; j_gene: TRBJ2-2; v_gene: TRBV20-1; abundance: .
CDR3aa: SVDSGLANTGELF; j_gene: TRBJ2-2; v_gene: TRBV29-1; abundance: .
CDR3aa: ASSSYMNTEAF; j_gene: TRBJ1-1; v_gene: TRBV28; abundance: .
CDR3aa: ASSLDASGAPY; j_gene: TRBJ2-7; v_gene: TRBV7-2; abundance: .
CDR3aa: ATSDPDLPPYEQY; j_gene: TRBJ2-7; v_gene: TRBV24-1; abundance: .
CDR3aa: ASSQVGLAGERTGELF; j_gene: TRBJ2-2; v_gene: TRBV14; abundance: once
CDR3aa: SARDLVDTIYGYT; j_gene: TRBJ1-2; v_gene: TRBV20-1; abundance: .
CDR3aa: ASSSSGTQETQY; j_gene: TRBJ2-5; v_gene: TRBV12-3/TRBV12-4; abundance: few
CDR3aa: ASSPQYPVNTEAF; j_gene: TRBJ1-1; v_gene: TRBV3-1; abundance: .
CDR3aa: ASSGVSGGETQY; j_gene: TRBJ2-5; v_gene: TRBV28; abundance: .
CDR3aa: ASSVLSSGSYEQY; j_gene: TRBJ2-7; v_gene: TRBV9; abundance: .
CDR3aa: ASSQQAGGPSETQY; j_gene: TRBJ2-5; v_gene: TRBV3-1; abundance: .